This T cell receptor beta chain stems from a study of blood T cell repertoires in COVID-19. Study-level information: The study drew acute and convalescent COVID-19 samples from the United States, Italy and Spain. PBMCs, B-cell-depleted T cells, or T cells provided the cDNA or gDNA that made up the material.

Per the original methods: Estimation of nucleated cell counts was performed using reference gene primer amplification. Measured with immunoSEQ multiplex PCR; TCRdb has only the in-frame clones, and not every one. V and J calls and clone size come straight from that table; D and trimming were deduced from the DNA. Here the sample spans around 170,000 clones, around 83% being singletons. The receptor was derived from a woman between 40 and 50 years old with acute or convalescent COVID-19. The material sequenced was peripheral blood.

Written as DNA, the CDR3 is TGTGCCAGCAGTTCAATGGGAGACACCGGGGAGCTGTTTTTT. Amino acid sequence: CASSSMGDTGELFF. The V call is TRBV27, the J call TRBJ2-2; D may be TRBD2 (5 bases). CDR3 length: 14 residues. V shed 4 bases and J shed 3 bases, with 9 bases lying between them. The germline V gene has CDR1 MNHEY and CDR2 SMNVEV (reference sequence).